The sequence of this T cell receptor (beta chain) was determined in a study of response to subunit inactivated influenza vaccine. The study, taken as a whole, reports: Authors suggested each seasonal influenza vaccination recruits few new T cells.

The CDR3 length is 15 residues. V dropped 3 bases and J dropped 6 bases, with 18 bases sitting between them. CDR1 and CDR2 (germline): SEHNR, FQNEAQ (reference sequence). In this sample, this clonotype turned up many times. Its target is unknown. From the RT-PCR reads, TCRdb called clonotypes with MiXCR, one entry per CDR3 protein. The data contain about half a million distinct CDR3 sequences, 9.5% to 12% of them singletons. The chain combines TRBV7-9 with TRBJ2-7; weak D call: TRBD1 (5 bases). The sequenced sample was PBMCs from blood, obtained roughly 45 days after vaccination. The TCR sequence derives from a man aged 50 or older who received an inactivated influenza vaccine. The CDR3 nucleotides read TGTGCCAGCAGCTTCCAACCCTTGGGGCTGGGCGAGCAGTACTTC. Translation: CASSFQPLGLGEQYF.